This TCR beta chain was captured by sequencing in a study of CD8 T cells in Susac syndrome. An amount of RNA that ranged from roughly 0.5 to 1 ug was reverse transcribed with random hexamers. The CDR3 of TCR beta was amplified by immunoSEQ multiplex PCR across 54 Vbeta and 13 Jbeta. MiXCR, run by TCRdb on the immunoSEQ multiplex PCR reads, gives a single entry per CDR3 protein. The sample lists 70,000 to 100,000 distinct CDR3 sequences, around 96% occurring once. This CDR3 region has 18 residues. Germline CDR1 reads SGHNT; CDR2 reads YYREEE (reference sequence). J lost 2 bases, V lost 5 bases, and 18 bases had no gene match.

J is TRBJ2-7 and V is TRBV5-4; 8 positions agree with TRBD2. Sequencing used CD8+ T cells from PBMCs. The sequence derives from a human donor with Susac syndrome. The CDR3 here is CASSAVAGLAVGAYEQYF. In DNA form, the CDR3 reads TGTGCCAGCAGTGCGGTAGCGGGGTTGGCCGTAGGTGCCTACGAGCAGTACTTC.